The 13 T cell receptor beta chains below come from one sample, sequenced in a study of blood T cell repertoires in COVID-19 (dated by TCRdb to 2020 to 2022). Receptor libraries were prepared by the immunoSEQ multiplex PCR assay. TCRdb carries this immuneACCESS record with in-frame sequences only. Its versions omit some clonotypes, under half of them owing to an unresolved V gene in the studies checked, with the rest unexplained. This sample gives 250,000 or so clones in total; about 87% of them show up just once. The ten largest clones represent approximately 7% of the sample. The sequenced sample consisted of peripheral blood. These receptors were taken from a woman between 70 and 85 years old with active or convalescent COVID-19.

V gene TRBV15 combines with J gene TRBJ1-3; the D gene is possibly TRBD1 (5 bases). There are 17 residues in the CDR3. Germline V CDR1 and CDR2: LNHNV, YYDKDF (reference sequence). V lost 0 bases, J lost 2 bases, and 14 bases lay in between. CDR3 region: CATSRDYLQGTGNTIYF. The CDR3 bases are TGTGCCACCAGCAGAGATTATCTTCAGGGAACTGGAAACACCATATATTTT.

The chain has TRBV12-3 or TRBV12-4 and TRBJ1-6; D not certain. Between the trimmed V and J ends, which lost 7 bases and 10 bases, there was a span of 11 bases. CDR3 length equals 12 residues. The CDR3 DNA reads TGTGCCAGCACTGCCGCGGGATCACCCCTCCACTTT. Its protein product is CASTAAGSPLHF.

This chain connects TRBV3-1 (or the pseudogene TRBV3-2) to TRBJ1-4; D is unresolved. The germline V gene encodes CDR1 LGHDT and CDR2 YNNKEL (reference sequence). The V end was cut by 1 base, the J end by 7 bases, with 16 bases between. CDR3 length: 16 amino acids. The CDR3 is CASSQVDGHRGEKLFF. CDR3 coding DNA: TGTGCCAGCAGCCAAGTCGACGGCCACCGGGGTGAAAAACTGTTTTTT.

The gene calls are TRBV6-2 or TRBV6-3 and TRBJ1-2; TRBD1 agrees at 7 bases. The CDR3 has 16 residues. Trimming took 6 bases from V and 4 from J; bases not matched to a gene: 14. Germline V gene data show CDR1 as MNHEY and CDR2 as SVGEGT. CDR3 DNA sequence: TGTGCCAGCAGCCAAGATTCATGGACAGGTCTCTATGGCTACACCTTC. The encoded protein is CASSQDSWTGLYGYTF.

The genes are TRBV10-2 and TRBJ1-1, with 8 bases aligning to TRBD1. The CDR3 runs to 12 residues. The trim removed 8 bases at V and 2 bases at J, leaving 1 base unmatched. The germline gives CDR1 WSHSY, CDR2 SAAADI. The CDR3 DNA sequence: TGCGCCAGCGGACAGGGCAACACTGAAGCTTTCTTT. Translated, it gives CASGQGNTEAFF.

The chain employs TRBV2 and TRBJ2-7; 11 bases agree with TRBD1. CDR1 is SNHLY, CDR2 FYNNEI, per germline. Trimming removed 5 bases from V and 3 bases from J; junction bases left unmatched: 6. CDR3 length equals 15 residues. Here the CDR3 reads CASSPEGTGGYEQYF. In nucleotides, the CDR3 is TGTGCCAGCAGTCCCGAGGGGACAGGGGGCTACGAGCAGTACTTC.

V gene TRBV19 combines with J gene TRBJ1-1; D is unresolved. This CDR3 spans 12 amino acids. Trimming removed 3 bases from V and 7 bases from J, with 9 bases in between. The germline gives CDR1 LNHDA, CDR2 SQIVND (reference sequence). The CDR3 region has the DNA TGTGCCAGTAGTATCTCTCTGCGTGAAGCTTTCTTT. Protein sequence: CASSISLREAFF.

The CDR3 spells CASRAQGPEAFF. DNA for the CDR3: TGTGCCAGCAGGGCTCAGGGGCCTGAAGCTTTCTTT. The chain couples TRBV12-3 or TRBV12-4 to TRBJ1-1; tentative D call: TRBD1 (6 bases). V was clipped by 6 bases and J by 6 bases, with 11 bases between them. The CDR3 covers 12 residues.

The V call is TRBV2, the J call TRBJ2-1, with TRBD2 matching over 10 bases. The CDR3 loop spans 15 amino acids. Trimming at V came to 3 bases and at J to 10 bases, leaving 9 bases not matched to a gene. CDR1 and CDR2 from the germline V gene are SNHLY and FYNNEI. The CDR3: CASSDIAGGRGEQFF. The CDR3 DNA reads as TGTGCCAGCAGTGACATAGCGGGGGGCCGGGGAGAGCAGTTCTTC.

This chain joins TRBV6-2 or TRBV6-3 and TRBJ2-3; D may be TRBD1 (5 bases). Germline CDR1 and CDR2: MNHEY and SVGEGT. The CDR3 totals 14 residues. V lost 5 bases and J lost 3, with 12 bases in between. CDR3 bases: TGTGCCAGCAGTCCGAGCGCAGGGACAGATACGCAGTATTTT. Its protein product is CASSPSAGTDTQYF.

The gene calls are TRBV11-3 and TRBJ2-2; the match to TRBD1 covers 7 bases. V was clipped by 5 bases and J by 3 bases; unmatched bases: 15. The CDR3 is made up of 18 amino acids. In germline, CDR1 is SGHNT, CDR2 YENEEA. The DNA of the CDR3 is TGTGCCAGCAGCCTGGGATTAAGGGGGCACGATCACACCGGGGAGCTGTTTTTT. Protein: CASSLGLRGHDHTGELFF.

The V gene is TRBV7-6, the J gene TRBJ1-1; D might be TRBD1 (5 bases). From germline, CDR1 is SGHVS and CDR2 FNYEAQ. The CDR3 loop spans 16 amino acids. Trimming shortened V by 4 bases and J by 1 base, and 16 bases separated the two germline ends. This CDR3 reads CASSSGGGFGNTEAFF. CDR3 bases: TGTGCCAGCAGCTCTGGGGGGGGGTTTGGGAACACTGAAGCTTTCTTT.

This chain joins TRBV6-1 and TRBJ1-2; perhaps TRBD1 as D (6 bases). CDR1 and CDR2 from the germline V gene are MNHNS and SASEGT. With 0 bases removed from V and 7 bases from J, the gap between germline ends came to 9 bases. The CDR3 length is 13 residues. The CDR3 DNA reads TGTGCCAGCAGTGAAGCCAGGGGCGGTGGCTACACCTTC. This gives the protein CASSEARGGGYTF.